A single sample is the source of the 18 T cell receptor beta chains below, sequenced in a study of blood T cell repertoires in COVID-19. Only in-frame clones appear in the TCRdb table, and some are missing; sequencing was by immunoSEQ multiplex PCR. This sample has approximately 74,000 clones, with 70% to 90% found just once. The sample comprised peripheral blood. The receptors derive from a man in his 70s with acute or convalescent COVID-19.

The chain employs TRBV27 and TRBJ2-3; a weak D match, TRBD1 (6 bases). There are 19 residues in the CDR3. Germline CDR1 reads MNHEY; CDR2 reads SMNVEV (reference sequence). Trimming removed 0 bases from V and 2 bases from J, with 21 bases in between. DNA of the CDR3: TGTGCCAGCAGTTTATCGGCCAGGGGTGGTTTTGGGCACACAGATACGCAGTATTTT. Translated: CASSLSARGGFGHTDTQYF.

The chain couples TRBV4-3 to TRBJ1-5, with D unclear. V was pared by 4 bases and J by 7 bases, with 11 bases between. Germline V gives CDR1 LGHNA, CDR2 YSLEER. This CDR3 spans 13 amino acids. The CDR3 region is CASSPKAWQPQHF. The CDR3 region has the DNA TGCGCCAGCAGCCCGAAAGCGTGGCAGCCCCAGCATTTT.

The rearrangement uses TRBV28 and TRBJ2-1; possibly TRBD2 for D (6 bases). The germline CDR1 and CDR2 sequences are MDHEN and SYDVKM. V dropped 3 bases and J dropped 1 base, with 16 bases sitting between them. The CDR3 totals 17 residues. The CDR3 is CASSFPLDGSSYNEQFF. CDR3 nucleotides: TGTGCCAGCAGTTTCCCCCTAGACGGGAGTTCCTACAATGAGCAGTTCTTC. Full variable domain (remainder filled in from reference TRBV28 and TRBJ2-1): DVKVTQSSRYLVKRTGEKVFLECVQDMDHENMFWYRQDPGLGLRLIYFSYDVKMKEKGDIPEGYSVSREKKERFSLILESASTNQTSMYLCASSFPLDGSSYNEQFFGPGTRLTVL.

The chain employs TRBV5-5 and TRBJ2-2; 9 nucleotides agree with TRBD2. The CDR3 loop spans 20 amino acids. The J segment lost 5 bases and the V segment lost 4 bases, leaving 21 bases of the junction unmatched. Germline V gene sequence: CDR1 SGHKS, CDR2 YYEKEE (reference sequence). The CDR3 DNA reads as TGTGCCAGCAGCCCCCCCTCGCCTAGCGGGGTAATTGTGATGACCGGGGAGCTGTTTTTT. Residues: CASSPPSPSGVIVMTGELFF.

This clone was detected only once. The CDR3 protein is CASNQNRRNTEAFF. The CDR3 region has the DNA TGTGCCAGCAATCAAAACAGGAGGAACACTGAAGCTTTCTTT. The chain recombines TRBV6-6 with TRBJ1-1; TRBD1 is a possible D gene (5 bases). Looked up from germline, CDR1 is MNHNY and CDR2 is SVGAGI (reference sequence). V shed 7 bases and J shed 1 base, with 13 bases lying between them. The CDR3 runs 14 residues.

The chain combines TRBV19 with TRBJ2-3; 11 bases align to TRBD1. The CDR3 runs to 15 residues. J was trimmed by 4 bases and V by 8 bases; bases with no gene match: 8. Germline V gene sequence: CDR1 LNHDA, CDR2 SQIVND (reference sequence). The DNA of the CDR3 is TGTGCCAGTGCCCGTGGACAGGGGGCCGCAGATACGCAGTATTTT. Its protein product is CASARGQGAADTQYF.

The chain links TRBV11-1 to TRBJ2-1; 11 bases align to TRBD2. Losses at the gene ends were 5 bases for V and 3 bases for J; bases not matched to a gene: 3. Looked up from germline, CDR1 is SGHAT and CDR2 is FQDESV (reference sequence). This CDR3 comprises 15 residues. In DNA form, the CDR3 reads TGTGCCAGCAGCGCCACTAGCGGGGGCTACAATGAGCAGTTCTTC. Translated, it gives CASSATSGGYNEQFF.

J is TRBJ2-7 and V is TRBV2, with a possible D match to TRBD2 (6 bases). Germline assignment: CDR1 SNHLY and CDR2 FYNNEI. CDR3 length: 13 amino acids. Trimming took off 5 bases at V and 0 bases at J, with 8 bases between the two ends. The CDR3 DNA is TGTGCCAGCAGTCGGGACTTCTCCTACGAGCAGTACTTC. Its translation: CASSRDFSYEQYF.

The chain carries TRBV7-6 and TRBJ2-2; the D is unclear. V lost 5 bases and J 3 bases, leaving 16 bases between the germline ends. Per the germline V gene, CDR1 is SGHVS and CDR2 is FNYEAQ. The CDR3 totals 16 residues. CDR3 loop: CASSLMSTSDTGELFF. The CDR3 DNA is TGTGCCAGCAGCCTTATGTCTACCAGCGACACCGGGGAGCTGTTTTTT. Filled out from reference TRBV7-6 and TRBJ2-2, the complete variable domain reads GAGVSQSPRYKVTKRGQDVALRCDPISGHVSLYWYRQALGQGPEFLTYFNYEAQQDKSGLPNDRFSAERPEGSISTLTIQRTEQRDSAMYRCASSLMSTSDTGELFFGEGSRLTVL.

The J gene is TRBJ1-1, the V gene TRBV18; D possibly corresponds to TRBD1 (6 bases). The CDR3 loop spans 15 amino acids. Germline V gene sequence: CDR1 KGHSH, CDR2 LQKENI. The ends were cut back, 8 bases at V and 3 bases at J, with 19 bases in the middle. Here the CDR3 reads CASKGGGSWDTEAFF. In DNA form, the CDR3 reads TGTGCCAGCAAAGGGGGGGGTAGCTGGGACACTGAAGCTTTCTTT.

The chain uses TRBV5-1 and TRBJ2-1; TRBD2 agrees at 10 bases. This CDR3 spans 17 amino acids. Per germline, CDR1 SGHRS and CDR2 YFSETQ. Losses at the gene ends were 4 bases for V and 8 bases for J; bases not matched to a gene: 15. The CDR3 DNA reads TGCGCCAGCAGCAAACTACGTTACAAGCGGGAGGGAGATGAGCAGTTCTTC. Translation gives CASSKLRYKREGDEQFF.

This rearrangement joins TRBV28 to TRBJ1-6; D unresolved. Trimming took off 5 bases at V and 7 bases at J, with 12 bases between the two ends. The CDR3 covers 14 residues. Germline V gives CDR1 MDHEN, CDR2 SYDVKM. The CDR3 DNA follows: TGTGCCAGCAGTCGCGACCCGACAAATTCACCCCTCCACTTT. This sequence encodes CASSRDPTNSPLHF.

This chain links TRBV19 with TRBJ1-6; 8 bases are shared with TRBD1. V lost 3 bases, J lost 5 bases, and 3 bases stayed unmatched. This CDR3 has 15 amino acids. Germline lookup yields CDR1 LNHDA and CDR2 SQIVND (reference sequence). The CDR3 DNA reads TGTGCCAGTAGTATGGGGACAGGCCATAATTCACCCCTCCACTTT. Its translation: CASSMGTGHNSPLHF.

J is TRBJ2-7 and V is TRBV7-2, with a possible D match to TRBD1 (5 bases). Trimming shortened V by 4 bases and J by 7 bases, and 14 bases separated the two germline ends. The CDR3 consists of 13 residues. The germline gives CDR1 SGHTA, CDR2 FQGNSA. CDR3 amino acids: CASSWSRDGEQYF. CDR3 DNA: TGTGCCAGCAGCTGGAGCAGGGATGGGGAGCAGTACTTC.

The chain recombines TRBV14 with TRBJ2-2; D not resolved. V lost 4 bases, J lost 6 bases, and 9 bases lay in between. In germline, CDR1 is SGHDN, CDR2 FVKESK. The CDR3 runs to 13 residues. In nucleotides, the CDR3 is TGTGCCAGCAGCCGAAATACGGCCGGGGAGCTGTTTTTT. This codes for CASSRNTAGELFF.

The CDR3 is CASSQGLVAYNEQFF. CDR3 nucleotide sequence: TGTGCCAGCAGCCAGGGACTAGTTGCCTACAATGAGCAGTTCTTC. The rearrangement uses TRBV7-2 and TRBJ2-1; 8 bases are shared with TRBD2. The CDR3 contains 15 residues. The ends lost 5 bases at V and 2 bases at J; junction bases unmatched: 5. CDR1 SGHTA and CDR2 FQGNSA come from the germline V gene.

The gene calls are TRBV19 and TRBJ2-1, with 9 bases fitting TRBD2. The CDR3 is 14 amino acids. Germline CDR1 LNHDA, CDR2 SQIVND (reference sequence). The junction had 4 bases not matched to a gene; V was cut back by 4 bases and J by 6 bases. CDR3 DNA: TGTGCCAGTAGTAAGACTAGCGGACCCAATGAGCAGTTCTTC. This gives the protein CASSKTSGPNEQFF.

The rearrangement joins TRBV19 to TRBJ1-1; D is possibly TRBD1 (5 bases). Germline-derived CDR1 and CDR2 are LNHDA and SQIVND (reference sequence). V was cut by 4 bases and J by 0 bases, with 12 bases left in between. This CDR3 region has 15 residues. CDR3 bases: TGTGCCAGTAGTACAGGAACAGGTCTGAACACTGAAGCTTTCTTT. Amino acid sequence: CASSTGTGLNTEAFF.